This TCR beta chain was captured in a study of cytomegalovirus exposure and HLA in healthy donors. V was pared by 6 bases and J by 0 bases, with 12 bases between. The germline CDR1 and CDR2 sequences are SGHDN and FVKESK. CDR3 length: 14 residues. 13 Jbeta primers and 60 Vbeta primers were used for the PCR. Sequencing used immunoSEQ multiplex PCR; TCRdb keeps in-frame clones, though not all of them. The sample holds 100,000 to 140,000 clones, approximately 84% seen once. V is TRBV14 and J is TRBJ2-7, with D perhaps matching TRBD1 (7 bases). Sample: PBMCs. The clonotype was recovered from a man aged 25-45 years in good health and CMV-seronegative. The CDR3 spells CASRPRDSSYEQYF. In nucleotides, the CDR3 is TGTGCCAGCAGACCGCGGGACAGCTCCTACGAGCAGTACTTC.